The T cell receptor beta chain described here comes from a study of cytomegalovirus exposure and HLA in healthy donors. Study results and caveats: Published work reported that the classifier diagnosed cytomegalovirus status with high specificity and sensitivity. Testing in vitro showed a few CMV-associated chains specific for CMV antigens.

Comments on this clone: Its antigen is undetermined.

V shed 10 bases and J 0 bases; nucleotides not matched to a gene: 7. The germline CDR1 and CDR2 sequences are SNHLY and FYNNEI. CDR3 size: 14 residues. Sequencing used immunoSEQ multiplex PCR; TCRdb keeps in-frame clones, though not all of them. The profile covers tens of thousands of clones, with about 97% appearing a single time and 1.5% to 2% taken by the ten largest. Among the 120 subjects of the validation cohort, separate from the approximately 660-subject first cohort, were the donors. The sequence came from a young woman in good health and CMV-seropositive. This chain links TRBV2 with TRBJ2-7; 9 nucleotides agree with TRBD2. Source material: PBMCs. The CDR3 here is CATLLAGSSYEQYF. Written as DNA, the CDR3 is TGTGCCACCCTCCTAGCGGGGAGCTCCTACGAGCAGTACTTC. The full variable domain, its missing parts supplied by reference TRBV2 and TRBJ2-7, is EPEVTQTPSHQVTQMGQEVILRCVPISNHLYFYWYRQILGQKVEFLVSFYNNEISEKSEIFDDQFSVERPDGSNFTLKIRSTKLEDSAMYFCATLLAGSSYEQYFGPGTRLTVT.